What follows are 9 T cell receptor beta chains derived from one specimen sequenced in a study of T-cell reconstitution after alpha-beta-depleted transplantation in children. Unique molecular identifiers were incorporated into the prepared TCRbeta library. Via MiXCR, TCRdb re-called the PCR reads, giving one row per CDR3 protein. The repertoire has 450,000 to 700,000 distinct CDR3 sequences, around 27% of them found once; the top ten carry approximately 33%. Sequenced here: PBMCs, sampled before TCRalphabeta/CD19-depleted stem cell transplant. These receptor sequences come from a boy younger than two with Wiskott-Aldrich syndrome, due to receive a stem cell transplant.

This chain links TRBV20-1 with TRBJ2-1; 11 bases agree with TRBD2. This CDR3 contains 16 residues. Germline loops: CDR1 DFQATT, CDR2 SNEGSKA (reference sequence). After removal of 2 bases from V and 0 bases from J, the junction contained 3 bases not matched to a gene. Written as DNA, the CDR3 is TGCAGTGCTAGAACTAGCGGGAGTCCCTCCTACAATGAGCAGTTCTTC. As protein: CSARTSGSPSYNEQFF.

The chain has TRBV7-8 and TRBJ2-2; D gene uncertain. Trimming removed 4 bases at V and 4 bases at J, with 13 bases between. The CDR3 loop spans 15 amino acids. The germline CDR1 and CDR2 sequences are SGHVS and FQNEAQ. CDR3 sequence (DNA): TGTGCCAGCAGCTGGAGACTGCTTACCACCGGGGAGCTGTTTTTT. Translating it yields CASSWRLLTTGELFF.

The gene calls are TRBV20-1 and TRBJ1-1; D gene unclear. The CDR3 runs 11 residues. In germline, CDR1 is DFQATT, CDR2 SNEGSKA (reference sequence). This CDR3 reads CSGRLNTEAFF. The CDR3 nucleotides are TGCAGCGGGCGATTGAACACTGAAGCTTTCTTT.

J is TRBJ2-3 and V is TRBV4-2; D not certain. The ends were cut back, 0 bases at V and 6 bases at J, with 7 bases in the middle. CDR1 is LGHNA, CDR2 YNFKEQ, per germline. The CDR3 loop spans 13 amino acids. CDR3 loop: CASSQEGGDTQYF. The CDR3 DNA is TGTGCCAGCAGCCAAGAGGGTGGGGATACGCAGTATTTT.

The chain has TRBV15 and TRBJ1-1; TRBD1 might be the D (5 bases). The V and J ends lost 6 bases and 5 bases respectively, with 19 bases between them. CDR1 LNHNV and CDR2 YYDKDF come from the germline V gene (reference sequence). This CDR3 is 15 amino acids long. As DNA, the CDR3 is TGTGCCACCAGGAGGGACGGTGCGACTCGGACTGAAGCTTTCTTT. It codes for CATRRDGATRTEAFF.

V and J are TRBV20-1 and TRBJ2-7, with 7 positions matching TRBD2. Looked up from germline, CDR1 is DFQATT and CDR2 is SNEGSKA (reference sequence). This CDR3 region has 12 residues. CDR3 DNA sequence: TGCAGAGCTCAGCGGGGATCCTACGAGCAGTACTTC. Protein sequence: CRAQRGSYEQYF.

This chain links TRBV5-1 with TRBJ2-1; possibly TRBD2 for D (6 bases). CDR3 length equals 17 residues. V lost 5 bases, J lost 0 bases, and 18 bases lay in between. The germline V gene has CDR1 SGHRS and CDR2 YFSETQ. CDR3 in amino acids: CASSWIGTPLSYNEQFF. For the CDR3, the DNA is TGCGCCAGCAGTTGGATCGGGACTCCACTCTCCTACAATGAGCAGTTCTTC.

The chain recombines TRBV21-1 with TRBJ2-3. TRBV21-1 is shown as a pseudogene. This CDR3 spans 17 amino acids. CDR3 sequence (DNA): TGTGCCAGCATCTCCTTCAGCCATATTATCTGCGCAGATACGCAGTATTTT. This gives the protein CASISFSHIICADTQYF.

CDR3 coding DNA: TGTGCCAGCAGTCCGAACAGGGCTCTCTATGGCTACACCTTC. It translates to CASSPNRALYGYTF. The V and J genes are TRBV12-3 or TRBV12-4 and TRBJ1-2; possibly TRBD1 for D (6 bases). CDR3 length equals 14 residues. The V gene lost 5 bases and the J gene lost 4 bases, with 14 bases spanning the gap.